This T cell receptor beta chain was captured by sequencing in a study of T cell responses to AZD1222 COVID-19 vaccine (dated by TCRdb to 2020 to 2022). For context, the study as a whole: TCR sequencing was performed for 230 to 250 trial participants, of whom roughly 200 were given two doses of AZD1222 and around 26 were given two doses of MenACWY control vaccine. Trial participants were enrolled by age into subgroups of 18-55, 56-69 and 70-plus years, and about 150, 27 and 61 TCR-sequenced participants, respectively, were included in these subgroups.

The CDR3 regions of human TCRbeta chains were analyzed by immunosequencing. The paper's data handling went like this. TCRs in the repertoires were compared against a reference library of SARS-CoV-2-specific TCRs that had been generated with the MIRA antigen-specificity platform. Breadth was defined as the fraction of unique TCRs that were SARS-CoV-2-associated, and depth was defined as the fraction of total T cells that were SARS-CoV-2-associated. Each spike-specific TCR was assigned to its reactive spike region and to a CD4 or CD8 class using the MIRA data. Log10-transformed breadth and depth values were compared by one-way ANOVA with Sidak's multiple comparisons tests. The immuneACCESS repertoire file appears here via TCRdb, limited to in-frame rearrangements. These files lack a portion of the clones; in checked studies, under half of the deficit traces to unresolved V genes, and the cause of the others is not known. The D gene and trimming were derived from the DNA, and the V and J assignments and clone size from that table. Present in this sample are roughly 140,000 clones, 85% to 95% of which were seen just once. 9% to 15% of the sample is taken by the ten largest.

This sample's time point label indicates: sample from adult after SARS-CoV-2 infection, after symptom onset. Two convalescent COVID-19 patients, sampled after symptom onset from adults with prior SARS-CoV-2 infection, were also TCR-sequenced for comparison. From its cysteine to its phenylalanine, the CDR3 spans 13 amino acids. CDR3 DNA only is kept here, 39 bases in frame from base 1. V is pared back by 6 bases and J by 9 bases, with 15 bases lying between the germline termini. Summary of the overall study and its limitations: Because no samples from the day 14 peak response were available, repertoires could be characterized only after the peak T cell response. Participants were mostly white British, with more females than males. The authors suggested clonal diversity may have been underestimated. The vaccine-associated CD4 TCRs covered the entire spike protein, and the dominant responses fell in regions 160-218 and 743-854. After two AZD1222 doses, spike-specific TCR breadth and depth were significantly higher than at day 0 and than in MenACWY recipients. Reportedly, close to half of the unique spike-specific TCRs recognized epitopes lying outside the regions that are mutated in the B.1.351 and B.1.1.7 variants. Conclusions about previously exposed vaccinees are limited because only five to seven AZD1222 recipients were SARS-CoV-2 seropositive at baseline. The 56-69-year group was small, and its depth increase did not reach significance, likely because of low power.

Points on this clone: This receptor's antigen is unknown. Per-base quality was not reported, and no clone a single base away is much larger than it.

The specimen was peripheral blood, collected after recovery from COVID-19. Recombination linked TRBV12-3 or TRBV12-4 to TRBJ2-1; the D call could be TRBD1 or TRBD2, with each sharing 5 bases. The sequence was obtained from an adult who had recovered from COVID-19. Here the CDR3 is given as CASSPGASGEQFF. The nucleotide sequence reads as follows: TGTGCCAGCAGCCCCGGGGCCTCCGGTGAGCAGTTCTTC.